Described below is a single TCR beta chain sequence and its context. Reverse transcription used roughly 0.45 to 1 ug RNA and random hexamers. immunoSEQ multiplex PCR amplified TCR beta CDR3 across 54 Vbeta, 13 Jbeta. TCRdb itself ran the immunoSEQ multiplex PCR reads through MiXCR, one entry per CDR3 protein. The sample yields approximately 150,000 distinct CDR3 sequences, around 93% seen once. The sample is drawn from a study of CD8 T cells in Susac syndrome. Trimming removed 6 bases at V and 3 bases at J, with 12 bases between. Germline V gives CDR1 MNHEY, CDR2 SMNVEV (reference sequence). This CDR3 region has 14 residues.

Sequencing input: CD4+ T cells from PBMCs. The receptor was derived from a human donor in good health. This sequence joins TRBV27 and TRBJ2-1; D perhaps matches TRBD2 (5 bases). As DNA, the CDR3 is TGTGCCAGCAGGGGAGACGGGGACTACAATGAGCAGTTCTTC. This sequence encodes CASRGDGDYNEQFF.